Listed below are T cell receptor beta chains from one sample, sequenced in a study of blood T cell repertoires in COVID-19. The table came from immunoSEQ multiplex PCR; TCRdb's copy has only in-frame clones and leaves some out. The sample carries under 170,000 clones, 65% to 90% recorded once. The sequenced sample was peripheral blood. All receptors derive from a man between 65 and 85 years old with acute or convalescent COVID-19. Each CDR3 is given with its conserved first and last residue. A D gene is named only where the DNA matches it firmly. The size of a clone is reported for some rows only, either as once, few or many, or as a class for expanded clones.

cdr3_nt,cdr3_aa,v_call,clone_size,j_call,d_call
TGTGCCAGCAGCTCCACAGGCAGAAAAAACATTCAGTACTTC,CASSSTGRKNIQYF,TRBV7-2,NA,TRBJ2-4,NA
TGTGCCAGTAGTATTGAGATCGCCTCCTACGAGCAGTACTTC,CASSIEIASYEQYF,TRBV19,NA,TRBJ2-7,NA
TGTGCCAGCAGCTTGGAGCGGGGGCCGGGCGGCTACACCTTC,CASSLERGPGGYTF,TRBV5-6,few,TRBJ1-2,NA
TGTGCCAGCAGCTTAGGGGGCCATGAGCAGTTCTTC,CASSLGGHEQFF,TRBV11-3,once,TRBJ2-1,NA
TGTGCCAGCAGTTTTAGCGGGCCTACCTACGAGCAGTACTTC,CASSFSGPTYEQYF,TRBV27,NA,TRBJ2-7,TRBD2
TGTGCCAGCAGTTACGGGACTAGCGGAACTTACGAGCAGTACTTC,CASSYGTSGTYEQYF,TRBV6-5,once,TRBJ2-7,TRBD2
TGTGCCAGCAGCTCGATCCCCATCCAAGGGGCAACTAATGAAAAACTGTTTTTT,CASSSIPIQGATNEKLFF,TRBV27,NA,TRBJ1-4,NA
TGTGCCACCAGCAGAGATCGGGGATTGGAGACCCAGTACTTC,CATSRDRGLETQYF,TRBV15,NA,TRBJ2-5,NA
TGTGCCAGCAGCCCGGCGGTTCCGAACACTGAAGCTTTCTTT,CASSPAVPNTEAFF,TRBV7-9,NA,TRBJ1-1,NA
TGCGCCAGCAGGTTCCAGGGGAGGGGGGATACGCAGTATTTT,CASRFQGRGDTQYF,TRBV5-1,NA,TRBJ2-3,NA
TGTGCCAGTAGTCCCCGAGGGACAGGGGGAGCATTTAAAACGGGCTACACCTTC,CASSPRGTGGAFKTGYTF,TRBV19,NA,TRBJ1-2,TRBD1
TGCGCCAGCAGCTTCCAGACTGTGGGCACTGAAGCTTTCTTT,CASSFQTVGTEAFF,TRBV5-1,NA,TRBJ1-1,NA
TGTGCCAGCAGCGTAAGGGGAACTTTCCAAGAGACCCAGTACTTC,CASSVRGTFQETQYF,TRBV9,NA,TRBJ2-5,NA
TGTGCCAGCAGCTATACCGGGACTAGCGTCTACAATGAGCAGTTCTTC,CASSYTGTSVYNEQFF,TRBV7-3,NA,TRBJ2-1,TRBD2
TGTGCCAGCAGCCGTGCGGGGCGTGAAGCTTTCTTT,CASSRAGREAFF,TRBV3-1/TRBV3-2,NA,TRBJ1-1,NA
TGTGCCAGCAGAGACCTAGGTGGCGGGACCGGGGAGCTGTTTTTT,CASRDLGGGTGELFF,TRBV6-5,NA,TRBJ2-2,NA
TGTGCCACGGAGGGACTAGTAGGCAGTGAGCAGTTCTTC,CATEGLVGSEQFF,TRBV24-1,NA,TRBJ2-1,TRBD2
TGTGCCAGCTCACCAATGGCGGAAAACACCGGGGAGCTGTTTTTT,CASSPMAENTGELFF,TRBV18,NA,TRBJ2-2,NA
TGTGCCAGCAGTGCACTAGCGGGAGGGCCGATCGGGGAGCTGTTTTTT,CASSALAGGPIGELFF,TRBV28,NA,TRBJ2-2,TRBD2
TGTGCCAGCAGGGGCCGACTAGCGGGAGGGTATAGGGGTGAGCAGTTCTTC,CASRGRLAGGYRGEQFF,TRBV9,NA,TRBJ2-1,TRBD2
TGTGCCAGCAGCCAAGGGCGACAAGTCCACGAGCAGTACTTC,CASSQGRQVHEQYF,TRBV3-1/TRBV3-2,once,TRBJ2-7,NA
TGTGCCAGCAGCTTACTCCAGGGACAGGGGACCGGGGAGCTGTTTTTT,CASSLLQGQGTGELFF,TRBV7-3,NA,TRBJ2-2,TRBD1
TGTGCCAGCAGGCCAGGGACAGGACAAGAAGCTTTCTTT,CASRPGTGQEAFF,TRBV25-1,NA,TRBJ1-1,TRBD1
TGTGCCACCAGTGATTTGGGGGCTAGCGGGAGTCTGGATGAGCAGTTCTTC,CATSDLGASGSLDEQFF,TRBV24-1,NA,TRBJ2-1,TRBD2
TGTGCCAGCAGCCCCGAGGGGGACGCAGAGCAGTTCTTC,CASSPEGDAEQFF,TRBV9,NA,TRBJ2-1,NA
TGTGCCAGCAGGATCACTTCGGGGAGCACAGATACGCAGTATTTT,CASRITSGSTDTQYF,TRBV7-2,NA,TRBJ2-3,NA
TGTGCCAGCAGTTTGGGACTAGCGGGTAACACCGGGGAGCTGTTTTTT,CASSLGLAGNTGELFF,TRBV6-5,NA,TRBJ2-2,TRBD2
TGCGCCAGCAGCTTGGTGGCGGGAGTTCAGGGTGAGCAGTTCTTC,CASSLVAGVQGEQFF,TRBV5-1,NA,TRBJ2-1,TRBD2
TGTGCCAGCAGCCTTGCCGAACTCTCTGGAAACACCATATATTTT,CASSLAELSGNTIYF,TRBV14,NA,TRBJ1-3,NA
TGTGCCAGTAGTATTGGACAAAGAAAATATGAAGCTTTCTTT,CASSIGQRKYEAFF,TRBV19,once,TRBJ1-1,NA
TGTGCCAGCAGCACAAACAGGGGAGCCTACGAGCAGTACTTC,CASSTNRGAYEQYF,TRBV5-4,NA,TRBJ2-7,TRBD1
TGTGCCAGCAGCCAAGAATCGGCAGCGGGAGGAGCCTACGAGCAGTACTTC,CASSQESAAGGAYEQYF,TRBV4-2,NA,TRBJ2-7,TRBD2
TGTGCCAGTAGTATAGGACAGGGGACGTTCTTC,CASSIGQGTFF,TRBV19,NA,TRBJ2-1,TRBD1
TGTGCCACCCGGGGAAGGGACAGAGACTATGGCTACACCTTC,CATRGRDRDYGYTF,TRBV19,NA,TRBJ1-2,TRBD1
TGTGCCAGCAGCACCGGAAGGGGGCTCCAGCCCCAGCATTTT,CASSTGRGLQPQHF,TRBV5-8,once,TRBJ1-5,TRBD1
TGCGCCAGCAGCTTGGACGCGGGAACCTCCTACAATGAGCAGTTCTTC,CASSLDAGTSYNEQFF,TRBV5-1,NA,TRBJ2-1,NA
TGTGCCAGCAGCCCGGGAGACCCCTACAATGAGCAGTTCTTC,CASSPGDPYNEQFF,TRBV7-9,NA,TRBJ2-1,NA
TGTGCCAGCAGCAACAGGACAGCCCACTATGGCTACACCTTC,CASSNRTAHYGYTF,TRBV21-1,NA,TRBJ1-2,NA
TGTGCCAGCAGCTTGGGGGGGACAGGGGCTGAAGCTTTCTTT,CASSLGGTGAEAFF,TRBV5-5,NA,TRBJ1-1,TRBD1
TGTGCCAGCAGCGGTAGCGGGAGGGCAGGGGAGCAGTACTTC,CASSGSGRAGEQYF,TRBV4-2,NA,TRBJ2-7,TRBD2
TGTGCCAGCAGCTTAAGGTTGTCTAGCCGCTCCTACGAGCAGTACTTC,CASSLRLSSRSYEQYF,TRBV7-6,NA,TRBJ2-7,NA
TGTGCCAGCAGTTTATACGCCGGGACAGGACTCACAGATACGCAGTATTTT,CASSLYAGTGLTDTQYF,TRBV27,NA,TRBJ2-3,TRBD1
TGCAGCGTTGGGGAGGGGATCTACGAGCAGTACTTC,CSVGEGIYEQYF,TRBV29-1,NA,TRBJ2-7,TRBD2
TGTGCCAGCAGCAGACTAGCGGACCTCTCCTACGAGCAGTACTTC,CASSRLADLSYEQYF,TRBV28,NA,TRBJ2-7,TRBD2
TGTGCCAGCAGCTCGTTTAGGGGCGGGAGCTACGAGCAGTACTTC,CASSSFRGGSYEQYF,TRBV4-2,NA,TRBJ2-7,TRBD2
TGTGCCTGGAGTCAACAGGGGCCCTATAATTCACCCCTCCACTTT,CAWSQQGPYNSPLHF,TRBV30,NA,TRBJ1-6,TRBD1
TGTGCCACCAGTAGGGGACTAGCGGGAGGGCGCCTTAACACCGGGGAGCTGTTTTTT,CATSRGLAGGRLNTGELFF,TRBV24-1,NA,TRBJ2-2,TRBD2
TGTGCCAGCAGCTTGCAGGGAAGGTCCACAGATACGCAGTATTTT,CASSLQGRSTDTQYF,TRBV5-8,once,TRBJ2-3,NA
TGTGCCAGCAGTGAAGCGACAGGGTTGGACGAGCAGTACTTC,CASSEATGLDEQYF,TRBV6-1,once,TRBJ2-7,TRBD1
TGTGCCACCAGCAGAGATCTGAGACTAGCGAAGGAGACCCAGTACTTC,CATSRDLRLAKETQYF,TRBV15,NA,TRBJ2-5,TRBD2
TGTGCCAGCAGCTTCCCTTCCGACAGCGGGAGGGCCCTCTACAATGAGCAGTTCTTC,CASSFPSDSGRALYNEQFF,TRBV11-2,NA,TRBJ2-1,TRBD2
TGTGCCAGCAGTTATAGCGGGAGCAAATACGAGCAGTACTTC,CASSYSGSKYEQYF,TRBV6-2/TRBV6-3,few,TRBJ2-7,TRBD2
TGTGCCAGCAGCCGACAGGGGGCAAACACCGGGGAGCTGTTTTTT,CASSRQGANTGELFF,TRBV5-6,NA,TRBJ2-2,TRBD1
TGCGCCAGCAGCGGTCGACAGGGGGACACTGAAGCTTTCTTT,CASSGRQGDTEAFF,TRBV4-3,NA,TRBJ1-1,TRBD1
TGTGCCAGCAGCGTTGGGGGCCATAGCTCCTACAATGAGCAGTTCTTC,CASSVGGHSSYNEQFF,TRBV9,NA,TRBJ2-1,NA